The 4 T cell receptor beta chains below come from one sample, sequenced in a study of blood T cell repertoires in COVID-19. Assay used: immunoSEQ multiplex PCR; TCRdb lists only in-frame clones, some missing. The profile shows a few hundred thousand clones, around 87% of them singletons. Sequences were obtained from PBMCs or T cells enriched from blood (not recorded which). Receptor source: a woman aged 50 to 60 who had recovered from COVID-19.

The rearrangement joins TRBV7-2 to TRBJ1-1, with a tentative D call TRBD1 (6 bases). This CDR3 is built from 13 residues. Trimming shortened V by 1 base and J by 10 bases, and 13 bases separated the two germline ends. Germline CDR1 and CDR2: SGHTA and FQGNSA. CDR3 residues: CASSLDRVGGAFF. The CDR3, as DNA: TGTGCCAGCAGCTTAGACAGGGTAGGGGGAGCTTTCTTT. The full variable domain, its missing parts supplied by reference TRBV7-2 and TRBJ1-1, is GAGVSQSPSNKVTEKGKDVELRCDPISGHTALYWYRQSLGQGLEFLIYFQGNSAPDKSGLPSDRFSAERTGGSVSTLTIQRTQQEDSAVYLCASSLDRVGGAFFGQGTRLTVV.

This clone showed up just a few times. The rearrangement uses TRBV4-2 and TRBJ2-3; 7 bases match TRBD2. The CDR3 length is 13 residues. The germline V gene has CDR1 LGHNA and CDR2 YNFKEQ. V lost 1 base and J lost 8; bases outside the gene matches: 3. CDR3 nucleotides: TGTGCCAGCAGCCAAGGGCGGGAGTTTACGCAGTATTTT. Protein sequence: CASSQGREFTQYF.

The chain links TRBV5-1 to TRBJ1-3; D may be TRBD1 (5 bases). Deletions cut 4 bases from V and 8 bases from J, with 16 bases between. The germline CDR1 and CDR2 sequences are SGHRS and YFSETQ. The CDR3 contains 14 residues. CDR3 bases: TGCGCCAGCAGCGTAGGGACTGCCGGTGACACCATATATTTT. Translation: CASSVGTAGDTIYF.

The chain links TRBV5-1 to TRBJ2-7, with 7 bases matching TRBD2. Trimming at V came to 6 bases and at J to 4 bases, leaving 10 bases not matched to a gene. This CDR3 is 14 amino acids long. CDR1 SGHRS and CDR2 YFSETQ come from the germline V gene. The CDR3 bases are TGCGCCAGCACACCGGGACTAACGGGATACGAGCAGTACTTC. The encoded protein is CASTPGLTGYEQYF. Variable domain in full (rest from reference TRBV5-1 and TRBJ2-7): KAGVTQTPRYLIKTRGQQVTLSCSPISGHRSVSWYQQTPGQGLQFLFEYFSETQRNKGNFPGRFSGRQFSNSRSEMNVSTLELGDSALYLCASTPGLTGYEQYFGPGTRLTVT.